Below, 21 T cell receptor beta chains from the same sample are listed, as sequenced in a study of identical twins. Each CDR3 protein gets one entry after TCRdb re-called the 5' RACE reads with MiXCR. Here the sample spans hundreds of thousands of distinct CDR3 sequences, less than 7% being singletons. What was sequenced was naive T cells sorted from blood. The receptors were gathered from a man aged 18-30 years in good health.

This clonotype came up a few times. This chain uses TRBV7-2 with TRBJ2-1; D is tentatively TRBD1 or TRBD2 (5 bases each). Deletions cut 5 bases from V and 7 bases from J, with 21 bases between. The CDR3 is 16 amino acids. Germline V lookup: CDR1 SGHTA, CDR2 FQGNSA. The CDR3 loop reads CASSTDGTHPGNEQFF. The CDR3 nucleotides are TGTGCCAGCAGCACCGACGGGACCCACCCCGGGAATGAGCAGTTCTTC. Complete variable domain (other parts from reference TRBV7-2 and TRBJ2-1): GAGVSQSPSNKVTEKGKDVELRCDPISGHTALYWYRQSLGQGLEFLIYFQGNSAPDKSGLPSDRFSAERTGGSVSTLTIQRTQQEDSAVYLCASSTDGTHPGNEQFFGPGTRLTVL.

This clonotype was counted ten times or more. The chain combines TRBV15 with TRBJ1-1; 11 bases are shared with TRBD1. The CDR3 has 14 residues. The V gene end was trimmed by 4 bases and the J gene end by 4 bases; junction bases not matched to a gene: 2. Germline V gene lookup returns CDR1 LNHNV and CDR2 YYDKDF (reference sequence). The CDR3 coding sequence is TGTGCCACCAGCACGGGACAGGGGGTCACTGAAGCTTTCTTT. Its protein product is CATSTGQGVTEAFF.

This chain uses TRBV7-2 with TRBJ2-1; TRBD2 aligns across 7 bases. This CDR3 has 16 amino acids. V was clipped by 2 bases and J by 2 bases; unmatched bases: 6. Germline CDR1 and CDR2: SGHTA and FQGNSA. The CDR3 region is CASSLSPGRPYNEQFF. The CDR3 nucleotides are TGTGCCAGCAGCTTAAGTCCCGGGAGGCCCTACAATGAGCAGTTCTTC.

This clonotype has at least ten counts. The rearrangement links TRBV20-1 to TRBJ2-2; 10 bases agree with TRBD1. The germline gives CDR1 DFQATT, CDR2 SNEGSKA (reference sequence). Losses at the gene ends were 4 bases for V and 6 bases for J; bases not matched to a gene: 5. This CDR3 comprises 14 residues. The CDR3 sequence is CSATTGGRAGELFF. The CDR3 DNA reads TGCAGTGCTACGACAGGGGGCAGAGCCGGGGAGCTGTTTTTT.

This clonotype has at least ten counts. The genes are TRBV20-1 and TRBJ2-1, with 7 bases fitting TRBD1. This CDR3 contains 12 residues. The J segment lost 3 bases and the V segment lost 5 bases, leaving 1 base of the junction unmatched. From germline, CDR1 is DFQATT and CDR2 SNEGSKA (reference sequence). CDR3 DNA: TGCAGTGCTTACAGGGGCTACAATGAGCAGTTCTTC. This codes for CSAYRGYNEQFF.

This clonotype was observed many times. The rearrangement links TRBV27 to TRBJ1-2; D gene uncertain. Deletions cut 7 bases from V and 7 bases from J, with 4 bases between. The germline V gene has CDR1 MNHEY and CDR2 SMNVEV (reference sequence). This CDR3 is 9 amino acids long. The CDR3 coding sequence is TGTGCCAGCAACGGTGGCTACACCTTC. Its translation is CASNGGYTF.

Of note for this clonotype: This may be a read error, as it is one base from a much larger clone. J is TRBJ1-1 and V is TRBV9; 7 positions match TRBD1. The germline V gene encodes CDR1 SGDLS and CDR2 YYNGEE. The CDR3 runs to 15 residues. The CDR3: CASSVEATGVAEASF. The CDR3 bases are TGTGCCAGCAGCGTAGAAGCTACAGGGGTTGCTGAAGCTTCCTTT. The full variable domain, in which reference TRBV9 and TRBJ1-1 provide the parts outside the CDR3, is DSGVTQTPKHLITATGQRVTLRCSPRSGDLSVYWYQQSLDQGLQFLIQYYNGEERAKGNILERFSAQQFPDLHSELNLSSLELGDSALYFCASSVEATGVAEASFGQGTRLTVV.

Many counts were recorded for this clonotype. A junction boundary mismatches the germline segment, possibly from a read error. The chain links TRBV7-8 to TRBJ2-3, with TRBD2 identical over 10 bases. Looked up from germline, CDR1 is SGHVS and CDR2 is FQNEAQ. The CDR3 sequence is 15 residues long. CDR3: CASSYPSGSTDTQYF. The CDR3 nucleotides are TGTGCCAGCAGTTATCCTAGCGGGAGCACTGATACGCAGTATTTT.

The CDR3 sequence is CASGGDNEQFF. The DNA of the CDR3 is TGTGCCAGCGGGGGGGACAATGAGCAGTTCTTC. The gene calls are TRBV14 and TRBJ2-1; 7 bases match TRBD2. Per the germline V gene, CDR1 is SGHDN and CDR2 is FVKESK. The CDR3 is 11 residues long. The ends lost 8 bases at V and 5 bases at J; junction bases unmatched: 0.

This clonotype was seen many times. The V call is TRBV25-1, the J call TRBJ2-7, with a weak D call TRBD2 (6 bases). CDR3 length: 11 amino acids. With 7 bases removed from V and 5 bases from J, the gap between germline ends came to 9 bases. In germline, CDR1 is MGHDK, CDR2 SYGVNS. The CDR3 spells CASKEGDEQYF. The CDR3 DNA follows: TGTGCCAGCAAGGAGGGAGACGAGCAGTACTTC.

This clonotype was counted between two and nine times. The chain has TRBV3-1 and TRBJ2-5; perhaps D is TRBD1 or TRBD2 (5 bases each). The CDR3 sequence is 14 residues long. V lost 8 bases and J 5 bases, leaving 18 bases between the germline ends. CDR1 and CDR2 (germline): LGHDT, YNNKEL (reference sequence). The CDR3 loop reads CASCPSGTMETQYF. The CDR3, as DNA: TGTGCCAGCTGCCCCTCCGGGACCATGGAGACCCAGTACTTC.

The J gene is TRBJ2-2, the V gene TRBV6-2 or TRBV6-3; D unresolved. From germline, CDR1 is MNHEY and CDR2 SVGEGT. Trimming cost V 4 bases and J 3 bases, with 9 bases left between them. The CDR3 spans 14 residues. The CDR3 coding sequence is TGTGCCAGCAGTTTGTCCTTATACACCGGGGAGCTGTTTTTT. This codes for CASSLSLYTGELFF.

Only a few counts were recorded for this clonotype. The chain links TRBV7-6 to TRBJ2-5; 10 bases match TRBD2. V gave up 1 base and J gave up 4 bases; unmatched junction bases: 9. This CDR3 is 17 amino acids long. Germline V lookup: CDR1 SGHVS, CDR2 FNYEAQ. The CDR3 spells CASSLGLAGVEGETQYF. The CDR3 bases are TGTGCCAGCAGCTTAGGGCTAGCGGGAGTGGAAGGAGAGACCCAGTACTTC.

The sample holds many counts of this clonotype. The V call is TRBV29-1, the J call TRBJ2-1; the match to TRBD1 covers 8 bases. The CDR3 is 13 amino acids. Losses at the gene ends were 7 bases for V and 7 bases for J; bases not matched to a gene: 9. The germline CDR1 and CDR2 sequences are SQVTM and ANQGSEA. CDR3 in DNA: TGCAGCGCGGACAGGGAGTTTTCTAATGAGCAGTTCTTC. Its translation: CSADREFSNEQFF.

This clonotype was counted at least ten times. The chain carries TRBV24-1 and TRBJ1-5; 11 nucleotides agree with TRBD1. The CDR3 extends over 16 amino acids. Germline V CDR1 and CDR2: KGHDR, SFDVKD. Trimming took 3 bases from V and 6 from J; bases not matched to a gene: 6. The chain's CDR3 is CATSDPRTGGRQPQHF. CDR3 DNA sequence: TGTGCCACCAGTGATCCCCGGACAGGGGGCCGTCAGCCCCAGCATTTT.

The chain employs TRBV10-3 and TRBJ2-4, with 8 bases matching TRBD2. With 0 bases clipped from V and 2 bases from J, the junction kept 18 bases outside the gene matches. Per the germline V gene, CDR1 is ENHRY and CDR2 is SYGVKD. The CDR3 extends over 21 amino acids. CDR3: CAISESSRVSGKTTTKNIQYF. The CDR3 DNA follows: TGTGCCATCAGTGAGTCCTCCCGAGTTAGCGGGAAGACGACAACCAAAAACATTCAGTACTTC.

This clonotype was seen at least ten times. The genes are TRBV7-8 and TRBJ2-1, with 7 bases fitting TRBD2. Germline CDR1 reads SGHVS; CDR2 reads FQNEAQ. The CDR3 contains 16 residues. The junction had 11 bases not matched to a gene; V was cut back by 8 bases and J by 1 base. CDR3 coding DNA: TGTGCCAGCGCCCTAGTCCCGGGAGGTTCCTACAATGAGCAGTTCTTC. Protein product: CASALVPGGSYNEQFF.

This clonotype was recorded many times. The genes are TRBV7-2 and TRBJ2-2; D not certain. V was clipped by 4 bases and J by 7 bases, with 16 bases between them. The length of the CDR3 is 15 residues. CDR1 is SGHTA, CDR2 FQGNSA, per germline. The CDR3 reads CASSYWSWGSGELFF. In nucleotides, the CDR3 is TGTGCCAGCAGCTACTGGTCTTGGGGAAGCGGGGAGCTGTTTTTT.

This rearrangement joins TRBV20-1 to TRBJ1-5; 8 positions agree with TRBD1. V shed 0 bases, J shed 1 base, and the junction held 8 bases outside the gene matches. Germline loops: CDR1 DFQATT, CDR2 SNEGSKA (reference sequence). CDR3 length equals 17 residues. CDR3 sequence: CSAREAGTGRSNQPQHF. CDR3 DNA sequence: TGCAGTGCTAGAGAGGCAGGGACAGGAAGGAGCAATCAGCCCCAGCATTTT.

This clonotype was seen ten or more times. The chain couples TRBV20-1 to TRBJ2-2, with D perhaps matching TRBD2 (5 bases). Germline V gene sequence: CDR1 DFQATT, CDR2 SNEGSKA (reference sequence). Trimming left V 7 bases short and J 1 base short, with 10 bases between. The CDR3 is made up of 13 amino acids. CDR3 sequence reads: CSGGHLNTGELFF. Written as DNA, the CDR3 is TGCAGTGGAGGGCACTTGAACACCGGGGAGCTGTTTTTT.

On this clonotype: This may be a read error: a much more frequent sequence differs by one nucleotide. The chain employs TRBV20-1 and TRBJ2-1; D ambiguous. The ends were cut back, 3 bases at V and 3 bases at J, with 15 bases in the middle. In germline, CDR1 is DFQATT, CDR2 SNEGSKA (reference sequence). This CDR3 contains 15 residues. DNA of the CDR3: TGCAGTGCTAGCGATAAAAATATCCTCTACAATGAGCAGTTCTTC. Its protein is CSASDKNILYNEQFF.